The clone carrying this T cell receptor beta chain was seen just once. The data are from a study of blood T cell repertoires in COVID-19. Participants, about 18 to 90 years old, spanned under 25 US areas. Resolution of symptoms, clearance, or two negative PCRs was present in recovered Cohort 3 donors. TCRdb's table, derived via immunoSEQ multiplex PCR, lists solely in-frame clones and lacks some. The sample holds 310,000 or so clones, around 88% seen once. V trimming: 3 bases; J trimming: 2 bases; junction bases outside the gene matches: 4. The CDR3 totals 14 residues. Germline V gene data show CDR1 as PRHDT and CDR2 as FYEKMQ (reference sequence).

Sequencing was carried out using PBMCs or T cells enriched from blood (not recorded which). This clonotype was sampled from a woman aged 40-49 years who had recovered from COVID-19. This chain uses TRBV13 with TRBJ2-7; 7 bases are a match to TRBD1. This CDR3 is CASSLRGRAYEQYF. The DNA for the CDR3 is TGTGCCAGCAGCTTGAGGGGGCGAGCCTACGAGCAGTACTTC.